These T cell receptor beta chains were read from a single sample in a study of T cells in Graves' hyperthyroidism and ophthalmopathy. MiXCR was run by TCRdb on the multiplex PCR reads, yielding one entry per CDR3 protein. The table lists about 560,000 distinct CDR3 sequences, 16% of them singletons, with 18% in the top ten. The source material was blood. The source of these receptors is a woman aged 18-29 years with Graves' hyperthyroidism. CDR3s include the opening cysteine and the closing phenylalanine or tryptophan. Fields, in order: CDR3 length, V gene, CDR3 protein.

>13|TRBV20-1
CSARDGGSYEQYF
>18|TRBV12-3/TRBV12-4
CASSLGGWPARSNQPQHF
>13|TRBV28
CASSFAGADTQYF
>14|TRBV7-9
CASSSKDLAGEQFF
>16|TRBV4-1
CASSLTGTGVTDTQYF
>16|TRBV7-2
CASSSGLAGTTDTQYF
>16|TRBV7-9
CASSLGLGSGTTEAFF
>15|TRBV7-8
CASSAGTSLKNEQFF
>13|TRBV3-1
CASRQGAGYGYTF
>16|TRBV5-6
CASSLTGVQNTGELFF
>13|TRBV10-1
CAGSVGVNYGYTF
>14|TRBV11-2
CASSGSSGVNIQYF
>13|TRBV3-1
CASSQLQGSEQYF
>14|TRBV27
CASSLGTRYNEQFF
>14|TRBV5-6
CASSFSTLANTQYF
>11|TRBV20-1
CSALGRDTIYF
>13|TRBV5-6
CASSLGDAPEQFF
>12|TRBV5-1
CASSLGREKLFF
>12|TRBV7-2
CASSLANYEQYF
>13|TRBV20-1
CSARDTSEETQYF
>15|TRBV29-1
CSGGTWRVLSYEQYF
>15|TRBV7-2
CASSLGDSISYEQYF
>13|TRBV7-9
CASNQYSNQPQHF
>13|TRBV12-3/TRBV12-4
CASSGIFNYGYTF
>19|TRBV6-6
CASSYLRFGRGDSTDTQYF
>16|TRBV6-2/TRBV6-3
CASNYTDRAVFYGYTF
>14|TRBV15
CATSRDRGLGEAFF
>13|TRBV7-2
CASSLDVDGELFF
>14|TRBV12-3/TRBV12-4
CASRAAANTGELFF
>11|TRBV2
CASNRGYEQFF
>12|TRBV3-1
CASSFGSNTIYF
>15|TRBV10-3
CAISPGQGNTGELFF
>15|TRBV18
CASSPLRATNEKLFF
>16|TRBV15
CATSRDPGTGGSPLHF
>14|TRBV19
CASSRNRVTTEAFF
>14|TRBV6-1
CASSTAPDGKTQYF
>15|TRBV20-1
CSASYGTGWTDTQYF
>14|TRBV20-1
CSAILGQVTDTQYF
>15|TRBV24-1
CATSASVAIYNEQFF
>15|TRBV9
CASSTAGQGNNEQFF
>14|TRBV27
CASSWGPESYEQYF
>16|TRBV6-5
CASSYSDLIMNTEAFF
>18|TRBV6-2/TRBV6-3
CASNYPFYRDVMNTEAFF
>13|TRBV6-2/TRBV6-3
CASSITDTGELFF
>15|TRBV20-1
CSARGGTGTIETQYF
>13|TRBV29-1
CSGAQGVGDIQYF
>11|TRBV27
CASSTGSAQYF
>13|TRBV30
CAWSLTAPDTQYF
>16|TRBV5-4
CASSLAGTVGITEAFF
>15|TRBV6-1
CASSVWAAINYGYTF
>14|TRBV18
CAFSFGGSTDTQYF
>15|TRBV7-2
CASSPRVRTGNTIYF
>14|TRBV19
CASSRVLADYEQYF